This T cell receptor beta chain appears in the sequencing data of a study of blood T cell repertoires in COVID-19. Authors' data handling: Reference gene primer amplification in the assay estimated nucleated cell counts. TCRdb's copy holds only in-frame clones and misses some; the assay was immunoSEQ multiplex PCR. The V and J calls and clone size are taken from that table; D and trimming were inferred from the DNA. Of tens of thousands of clones in the sample, about 89% were seen once. Trimming at V came to 4 bases and at J to 13 bases, leaving 8 bases not matched to a gene. This CDR3 has 13 residues.

Material: peripheral blood. The source of this sequence is a man in his sixties with acute or convalescent COVID-19. The chain uses TRBV12-3 or TRBV12-4 and TRBJ1-5; TRBD1 matches at 9 bases. The CDR3 sequence: CASSSLTGGIQHF. DNA of the CDR3: TGTGCCAGCAGTTCATTGACAGGGGGGATTCAGCATTTT.